The next 3 T cell receptor beta chains were all read from a single sample in a study of beta chain features in type 1 diabetes. Sequencing targeted expressed TCRB transcripts, as all isolated RNA had been reverse transcribed. Produced via immunoSEQ multiplex PCR; TCRdb's table is partial and in-frame only. The profile covers just over 600,000 clones, with 15% appearing a single time and approximately 0.087% taken by the ten largest. The source material was naive CD4+ T cells from blood. These receptors were taken from a man in his late teens or twenties in good health.

Comment on this clone: An end of the junction does not agree with germline; a read error may underlie this. At the DNA level, this CDR3 is encoded by other sequences in the same sample as well. CDR3: CASSIRRGGSEAFF. DNA of the CDR3: TGTGCCAGCAGTATCCGCAGGGGAGGGTCTGAAGCTTTCTTT. The V gene is TRBV19, the J gene TRBJ1-1; a weak D match, TRBD1 (6 bases). The germline V gene has CDR1 LNHDA and CDR2 SQIVND (reference sequence). There are 14 residues in the CDR3.

J is TRBJ1-3 and V is TRBV15; D gene ambiguous. The CDR3 sequence is 16 residues long. Trimming removed 0 bases at V and 2 bases at J, with 11 bases between. CDR1 and CDR2 (germline): LNHNV, YYDKDF (reference sequence). This CDR3 reads CATSRDLQMAGNTIYF. The CDR3 DNA is TGTGCCACCAGCAGAGATTTACAGATGGCTGGAAACACCATATATTTT.

The rearrangement joins TRBV9 to TRBJ2-3; 12 bases line up with TRBD2. V dropped 3 bases and J dropped 2; count of bases not matched to a gene: 7. CDR1 is SGDLS and CDR2 is YYNGEE in the germline V gene. There are 17 residues in the CDR3. CDR3 DNA: TGTGCCAGCAGCGCTTCGACTAGCGGGAGATTCACAGATACGCAGTATTTT. Residues: CASSASTSGRFTDTQYF.